The clone carrying this T cell receptor (beta chain) appeared many times. The target antigen is unknown. These data come from a study of breast tumors, draining lymph nodes, adjacent tissues. TCRdb used MiXCR to reprocess the multiplex PCR reads, holding one entry per CDR3 protein. The table records some 140,000 distinct CDR3 sequences, 20% to 25% of them present only once. Trimming pared 7 bases from V and 0 bases from J, leaving 10 bases between. The CDR3 runs to 14 residues. Axillary draining lymph nodes of breast cancer patients supplied the node samples. Findings and caveats of the study: Compared with basal-like, luminal-like tumors shared significantly more repertoire with nontumor tissue. Tumor repertoires ranked between lymph nodes and nontumor tissue in diversity, with V and J gene preferences.

The gene calls are TRBV12-3 or TRBV12-4 and TRBJ1-3; no reliable D call. The origin of this receptor is a female donor with breast cancer. Some clones in this sample may be carry-over from other donors' samples. Sequenced sample: axillary lymph node tissue. CDR3 sequence (DNA): TGTGCCAGCAATGCCCGTAGCTCTGGAAACACCATATATTTT. Amino acid sequence: CASNARSSGNTIYF.